These 26 T cell receptor beta chains came from one sample sequenced in a study of blood T cell repertoires in COVID-19. The assay was immunoSEQ multiplex PCR, and TCRdb's table has in-frame clones only and misses some. The repertoire consists of about 280,000 clones, with around 85% occurring once and the leading ten covering about 2.2%. Sequencing was done on a sample of peripheral blood. All receptors come from a woman under 40 who had recovered from COVID-19.

This clone was found many times. The CDR3 region is CASSVGIRGGYTF. CDR3 in DNA: TGTGCCAGCAGCGTAGGCATTAGGGGTGGCTACACCTTC. The genes are TRBV7-9 and TRBJ1-2, with a tentative D call TRBD1 (5 bases). Trimming shortened V by 5 bases and J by 7 bases, and 14 bases separated the two germline ends. Germline CDR1 reads SEHNR; CDR2 reads FQNEAQ (reference sequence). The CDR3 runs to 13 residues. Supplemented by reference TRBV7-9 and TRBJ1-2, the full variable domain reads DTGVSQNPRHKITKRGQNVTFRCDPISEHNRLYWYRQTLGQGPEFLTYFQNEAQLEKSRLLSDRFSAERPKGSFSTLEIQRTEQGDSAMYLCASSVGIRGGYTFGSGTRLTVV.

The chain combines TRBV27 with TRBJ2-7, with D maybe TRBD2 (5 bases). V shed 5 bases and J shed 4 bases, with 9 bases lying between them. Per the germline V gene, CDR1 is MNHEY and CDR2 is SMNVEV (reference sequence). The CDR3 runs to 12 residues. CDR3 residues: CASSPSGYEQYF. Written as DNA, the CDR3 is TGTGCCAGCAGTCCGAGCGGATACGAGCAGTACTTC.

V and J are TRBV19 and TRBJ1-4; D is unresolved. CDR1 is LNHDA, CDR2 SQIVND, per germline (reference sequence). The V and J ends lost 5 bases and 7 bases respectively, with 17 bases between them. The CDR3 extends over 15 amino acids. CDR3 sequence: CASSSVNLRIEKLFF. CDR3 coding DNA: TGTGCCAGTAGTTCAGTCAATTTGAGGATTGAAAAACTGTTTTTT. Using reference TRBV19 and TRBJ1-4 for the parts outside the CDR3, the full variable domain is DGGITQSPKYLFRKEGQNVTLSCEQNLNHDAMYWYRQDPGQGLRLIYYSQIVNDFQKGDIAEGYSVSREKKESFPLTVTSAQKNPTAFYLCASSSVNLRIEKLFFGSGTQLSVL.

This clone was observed a few times. This chain uses TRBV7-2 with TRBJ2-2, with D perhaps TRBD2 (5 bases). This CDR3 region has 16 residues. CDR1 and CDR2 from the germline V gene are SGHTA and FQGNSA. V was pared by 4 bases and J by 4 bases, with 16 bases between. CDR3 amino acids: CASSSDSARGTGELFF. CDR3 nucleotide sequence: TGTGCCAGCAGCTCCGATTCCGCACGGGGCACCGGGGAGCTGTTTTTT.

This chain links TRBV6-5 with TRBJ2-3, with D hard to call. CDR1 is MNHEY and CDR2 is SVGAGI in the germline V gene. The CDR3 length is 14 residues. Trimming stripped 6 bases from V and 6 bases from J, with 16 bases between. The CDR3 nucleotides are TGTGCCAGCAGACCCGACGAGGTCCGGGATACGCAGTATTTT. Translation gives CASRPDEVRDTQYF.

The chain is built from TRBV5-1 and TRBJ2-7, with TRBD2 as a possible D gene (6 bases). The CDR3 totals 14 residues. The germline CDR1 and CDR2 sequences are SGHRS and YFSETQ. Trimming took off 4 bases at V and 3 bases at J, with 14 bases between the two ends. CDR3 nucleotides: TGCGCCAGCAGCCCAGAGGAGGGCCACTACGAGCAGTACTTC. This codes for CASSPEEGHYEQYF. Full variable domain (remainder filled in from reference TRBV5-1 and TRBJ2-7): KAGVTQTPRYLIKTRGQQVTLSCSPISGHRSVSWYQQTPGQGLQFLFEYFSETQRNKGNFPGRFSGRQFSNSRSEMNVSTLELGDSALYLCASSPEEGHYEQYFGPGTRLTVT.

The J gene is TRBJ1-2, the V gene TRBV7-9, with D perhaps matching TRBD1 (6 bases). In germline, CDR1 is SEHNR, CDR2 FQNEAQ (reference sequence). The V gene lost 8 bases and the J gene lost 4 bases, with 11 bases spanning the gap. This CDR3 contains 12 residues. The CDR3 bases are TGTGCCAGCCGGCGGACAGCCTATGGCTACACCTTC. Translation gives CASRRTAYGYTF.

This clone appeared a single time. The CDR3 DNA follows: TGTGCCAGTAGTGCACAGCTTTCCTACGAGCAGTACTTC. It specifies CASSAQLSYEQYF. The rearrangement joins TRBV19 to TRBJ2-7; D is uncertain. The length of the CDR3 is 13 residues. Trimming left V 5 bases short and J 1 base short, with 9 bases between. Germline V gene lookup returns CDR1 LNHDA and CDR2 SQIVND (reference sequence).

This rearrangement joins TRBV29-1 to TRBJ2-7; D is undetermined. CDR3 length: 13 amino acids. The germline gives CDR1 SQVTM, CDR2 ANQGSEA. V lost 5 bases and J 1 base, leaving 12 bases between the germline ends. The CDR3 sequence is CSVHNRLSYEQYF. CDR3 bases: TGCAGCGTTCATAACAGATTATCCTACGAGCAGTACTTC.

J is TRBJ2-7 and V is TRBV11-1; the match to TRBD1 covers 8 bases. The germline gives CDR1 SGHAT, CDR2 FQDESV (reference sequence). Losses at the gene ends were 5 bases for V and 2 bases for J; bases not matched to a gene: 8. The CDR3 is 15 amino acids. The CDR3 bases are TGTGCCAGCAGCAAAACCGGGACAGGACCCTACGAGCAGTACTTC. This translates into CASSKTGTGPYEQYF.

V and J are TRBV28 and TRBJ1-5, with 8 bases matching TRBD1. The germline CDR1 and CDR2 sequences are MDHEN and SYDVKM. Unmatched junction bases numbered 4, after V lost 0 bases and J lost 6 bases. The CDR3 has 15 residues. The CDR3 spells CASSLWQGASQPQHF. The CDR3 region has the DNA TGTGCCAGCAGTTTATGGCAGGGGGCAAGTCAGCCCCAGCATTTT.

V usage is TRBV5-6 and J usage is TRBJ1-2, with no clear D. Trimming took 2 bases from V and 4 from J, leaving 24 bases between them. The germline V gene encodes CDR1 SGHDT and CDR2 YYEEEE. The CDR3 runs 18 residues. CDR3 nucleotides: TGTGCCAGCAGCTTTGTTCTCACAGTTCAGATAAGGCTCTATGGCTACACCTTC. Translating gives CASSFVLTVQIRLYGYTF.

The chain carries TRBV3-1 (or the pseudogene TRBV3-2) and TRBJ2-3; D might be TRBD2 (7 bases). This CDR3 is 17 amino acids long. Trimming removed 5 bases at V and 2 bases at J, with 20 bases between. Germline V gene data show CDR1 as LGHDT and CDR2 as YNNKEL (reference sequence). The CDR3 reads CASSRGGLAGITDTQYF. The CDR3 DNA follows: TGTGCCAGCAGCAGGGGGGGATTGGCGGGGATCACAGATACGCAGTATTTT.

The chain links TRBV11-2 to TRBJ2-7; tentative D call: TRBD2 (7 bases). The CDR3 runs to 14 residues. Germline V gives CDR1 SGHAT, CDR2 FQNNGV. The V end was cut by 0 bases, the J end by 5 bases, with 11 bases between. Here the CDR3 DNA reads TGTGCCAGCAGCTTAGATACAGGGAGGGACGAGCAGTACTTC. Its translation: CASSLDTGRDEQYF.

The rearrangement links TRBV5-6 to TRBJ1-4, with a weak D call TRBD1 (5 bases). Trimming pared 0 bases from V and 7 bases from J, leaving 10 bases between. CDR3 size: 14 residues. In germline, CDR1 is SGHDT, CDR2 YYEEEE. The chain's CDR3 is CASSLGQGSEKLFF. The CDR3 DNA reads TGTGCCAGCAGCTTGGGCCAGGGCAGTGAAAAACTGTTTTTT. Full variable domain (rest looked up from reference TRBV5-6 and TRBJ1-4): DAGVTQSPTHLIKTRGQQVTLRCSPKSGHDTVSWYQQALGQGPQFIFQYYEEEERQRGNFPDRFSGHQFPNYSSELNVNALLLGDSALYLCASSLGQGSEKLFFGSGTQLSVL.

The V call is TRBV6-5, the J call TRBJ1-3; D gene ambiguous. V was cut by 7 bases and J by 5 bases, with 15 bases left in between. This CDR3 contains 14 residues. Germline V gene lookup returns CDR1 MNHEY and CDR2 SVGAGI. CDR3 sequence reads: CASNGQTGRNTIYF. The CDR3 DNA reads as TGTGCCAGCAATGGTCAGACTGGAAGAAACACCATATATTTT.

The V gene is TRBV27, the J gene TRBJ2-5; weak D call: TRBD2 (5 bases). The germline V gene has CDR1 MNHEY and CDR2 SMNVEV (reference sequence). The CDR3 runs to 15 residues. V lost 2 bases and J lost 4, with 14 bases in between. The DNA of the CDR3 is TGTGCCAGCAGTTTAAGGAGCCTTGGAGGAGAGACCCAGTACTTC. This translates into CASSLRSLGGETQYF.

V and J are TRBV7-9 and TRBJ2-1, with 10 positions matching TRBD2. This CDR3 has 17 residues. Looked up from germline, CDR1 is SEHNR and CDR2 is FQNEAQ (reference sequence). J was trimmed by 7 bases and V by 4 bases; bases with no gene match: 13. The DNA for the CDR3 is TGTGCCAGCAGCTCATCCCCCGGGACTAGCGACGCTAATGAGCAGTTCTTC. Translation gives CASSSSPGTSDANEQFF.

J is TRBJ1-1 and V is TRBV28; tentatively, D is TRBD1 (6 bases). V was cut by 4 bases and J by 5 bases, with 20 bases left in between. Per the germline V gene, CDR1 is MDHEN and CDR2 is SYDVKM. The CDR3 is 16 amino acids. The CDR3 DNA follows: TGTGCCAGCAGTTCCTATTGGGAGCCCACAGGGACTGAAGCTTTCTTT. It translates to CASSSYWEPTGTEAFF.

V usage is TRBV27 and J usage is TRBJ2-7, with 9 bases aligning to TRBD1. Germline CDR1 MNHEY, CDR2 SMNVEV (reference sequence). There are 18 residues in the CDR3. V lost 6 bases and J lost 6; bases outside the gene matches: 21. CDR3 bases: TGTGCCAGCAGCCGAAATACGTTCCGGGACAGGGCAGAGGGCGAGCAGTACTTC. Amino acid sequence: CASSRNTFRDRAEGEQYF.

The chain recombines TRBV5-4 with TRBJ1-1; D is unresolved. V was cut by 3 bases and J by 3 bases, with 9 bases left in between. Germline CDR1 is SGHNT and CDR2 is YYREEE (reference sequence). This CDR3 region has 13 residues. The CDR3 is CASSWSGDTEAFF. CDR3 DNA sequence: TGTGCCAGCAGCTGGTCGGGTGACACTGAAGCTTTCTTT.

The rearrangement joins TRBV24-1 to TRBJ1-5; a weak D match, TRBD1 (5 bases). Germline CDR1 is KGHDR and CDR2 is SFDVKD. V lost 10 bases and J 1 base, leaving 7 bases between the germline ends. The CDR3 covers 12 residues. The CDR3 DNA sequence: TGTGCCACACAGGAGAGCAATCAGCCCCAGCATTTT. It specifies CATQESNQPQHF.

This clone was counted once. The chain employs TRBV19 and TRBJ1-4; TRBD1 matches at 9 bases. The V and J ends lost 4 bases and 7 bases, in that order; junction bases with no gene match: 1. The CDR3 sequence is 13 residues long. Per germline, CDR1 LNHDA and CDR2 SQIVND (reference sequence). The CDR3 sequence: CASSNRGREKLFF. In nucleotides, the CDR3 is TGTGCCAGTAGTAACAGGGGGCGTGAAAAACTGTTTTTT.

The chain recombines TRBV2 with TRBJ2-2; 10 nucleotides agree with TRBD1. CDR1 is SNHLY, CDR2 FYNNEI, per germline. This CDR3 is built from 13 residues. V lost 9 bases and J lost 7; bases outside the gene matches: 5. The CDR3: CASRQGANGELFF. In DNA, the CDR3 is TGTGCCAGTAGACAGGGGGCGAACGGGGAGCTGTTTTTT.

The J gene is TRBJ2-1, the V gene TRBV28, with 9 bases aligning to TRBD1. The CDR3 totals 17 residues. The germline V gene encodes CDR1 MDHEN and CDR2 SYDVKM. V lost 4 bases to trimming and J lost 7 bases; unmatched junction nucleotides: 14. The DNA for the CDR3 is TGTGCCAGCAGTTCCGCACCCGGGACAGGGATTGGGAATGAGCAGTTCTTC. It is translated as CASSSAPGTGIGNEQFF.

The V and J genes are TRBV18 and TRBJ2-5; the D gene is possibly TRBD2 (6 bases). The CDR3 spans 15 residues. CDR1 KGHSH and CDR2 LQKENI come from the germline V gene. Trimming stripped 2 bases from V and 3 bases from J, with 13 bases between. In nucleotides, the CDR3 is TGTGCCAGCTCACCAGGCGGGACGGAAAAAGAGACCCAGTACTTC. It yields the protein CASSPGGTEKETQYF.